The 20 T cell receptor beta chains in this list originate from one sample, sequenced in a study of CD8+CD57+ T cells in acquired aplastic anemia. All sequencing subjects had displayed CD8+CD57+ cell expansion on flow cytometry. Profiling that covered TCR beta VDJ and CDR3 relied on genomic DNA as its template. TCRdb recomputed calls from the reads with MiXCR, one row per CDR3 protein. This table holds about 160,000 distinct CDR3 sequences, 70% to 75% found once. The specimen was sorted CD4+, CD8+, or CD8+CD57+ T cells (not recorded which) from PBMCs. The receptor source for this set is a human donor with aplastic anemia.

The chain joins TRBV29-1 to TRBJ2-2; D unresolved. The V gene's germline CDR1 is SQVTM and CDR2 ANQGSEA. V lost 1 base and J lost 2, with 8 bases in between. The CDR3 is 14 amino acids. In DNA form, the CDR3 reads TGCAGCGTTGAAGTCCATCGTAACACCGGGGAGCTGTTTTTT. It is translated as CSVEVHRNTGELFF.

The chain uses TRBV20-1 and TRBJ2-1, with a possible D match to TRBD2 (6 bases). V lost 3 bases to trimming and J lost 6 bases, with 15 bases between them. The CDR3 runs 14 residues. CDR1 DFQATT and CDR2 SNEGSKA come from the germline V gene (reference sequence). CDR3 region: CSASLRGPGNEQFF. Here the CDR3 DNA reads TGCAGTGCTAGTTTGCGGGGCCCCGGCAATGAGCAGTTCTTC.

The chain recombines TRBV19 with TRBJ2-3; a weak D match, TRBD2 (5 bases). Germline V gene data show CDR1 as LNHDA and CDR2 as SQIVND (reference sequence). V was pared by 5 bases and J by 4 bases, with 13 bases between. The CDR3 spans 14 residues. The CDR3 coding sequence is TGTGCCAGTAGTTCCAATCTAGCAGCAGATACGCAGTATTTT. Its protein product is CASSSNLAADTQYF.

The rearrangement uses TRBV7-2 and TRBJ2-1; TRBD1 matches 10 bases. Trimming took 2 bases from V and 4 from J; bases not matched to a gene: 5. The CDR3 contains 16 residues. Germline V gene data show CDR1 as SGHTA and CDR2 as FQGNSA. Here the CDR3 reads CASSLTGTGEYNEQFF. The CDR3 region has the DNA TGTGCCAGCAGCTTAACTGGGACAGGGGAGTACAATGAGCAGTTCTTC.

This clonotype has ten or more counts. The chain has TRBV6-4 and TRBJ2-2, with a possible D match to TRBD1 (6 bases). Trimming pared 2 bases from V and 2 bases from J, leaving 9 bases between. This CDR3 spans 15 amino acids. Germline V gene sequence: CDR1 MRHNA, CDR2 SNTAGT. CDR3: CASSDPGENTGELFF. CDR3 sequence (DNA): TGTGCCAGCAGTGACCCAGGGGAAAACACCGGGGAGCTGTTTTTT.

V and J are TRBV2 and TRBJ1-1; no reliable D call. This CDR3 has 15 residues. Trimming removed 7 bases from V and 0 bases from J, with 15 bases in between. CDR1 and CDR2 (germline): SNHLY, FYNNEI. CDR3 sequence (DNA): TGTGCCAGCATGGACCCTACGGGGATGAACACTGAAGCTTTCTTT. Amino acid sequence: CASMDPTGMNTEAFF.

The chain has TRBV29-1 and TRBJ2-7, with D hard to call. Trimming removed 7 bases at V and 6 bases at J, with 13 bases between. Per the germline V gene, CDR1 is SQVTM and CDR2 is ANQGSEA. The CDR3 covers 11 residues. Here the CDR3 reads CSGLSGLEQYF. The CDR3 nucleotides read TGCAGCGGTCTCTCAGGTCTCGAGCAGTACTTC.

J is TRBJ1-2 and V is TRBV20-1; 7 positions agree with TRBD1. The ends lost 3 bases at V and 8 bases at J; junction bases unmatched: 6. In germline, CDR1 is DFQATT, CDR2 SNEGSKA (reference sequence). The CDR3 length is 12 residues. The CDR3, as DNA: TGCAGTGCTAGGAGACAGGGTTGGGGCTACACCTTC. It encodes CSARRQGWGYTF.

The chain carries TRBV7-8 and TRBJ2-4, with D tentatively TRBD1 (7 bases). This CDR3 spans 13 amino acids. Germline-derived CDR1 and CDR2 are SGHVS and FQNEAQ. V shed 5 bases and J shed 6 bases, with 11 bases lying between them. The DNA for the CDR3 is TGTGCCAGCAGCCCCCAGGGGGGAAACATTCAGTACTTC. It codes for CASSPQGGNIQYF.

The chain links TRBV10-3 to TRBJ1-1, with 7 positions matching TRBD1. The CDR3 covers 12 residues. V shed 4 bases and J 7 bases; nucleotides not matched to a gene: 3. Germline-derived CDR1 and CDR2 are ENHRY and SYGVKD. The CDR3 sequence: CAISGQGDEAFF. The CDR3 coding sequence is TGTGCCATCAGTGGACAGGGCGATGAAGCTTTCTTT.

This chain connects TRBV20-1 to TRBJ1-5; D call uncertain. Germline V lookup: CDR1 DFQATT, CDR2 SNEGSKA (reference sequence). The CDR3 is made up of 14 amino acids. Trimming stripped 1 base from V and 0 bases from J, with 7 bases between. CDR3 sequence: CSARGNPSNQPQHF. Written as DNA, the CDR3 is TGCAGTGCTAGAGGGAACCCTAGCAATCAGCCCCAGCATTTT.

V and J are TRBV7-2 and TRBJ2-7; D is unclear. The DNA end is more similar to TRBJ2-1, so the J call may be wrong. This CDR3 has 14 amino acids. The V gene's germline CDR1 is SGHTA and CDR2 FQGNSA. The CDR3, as DNA: TGTGCCAGCAGCTCCTTAGGCGCCTACAATGAGCAGTTCTTC. This gives the protein CASSSLGAYNEQFF.

The V and J genes are TRBV9 and TRBJ2-1; TRBD2 is a possible D gene (7 bases). This CDR3 spans 16 amino acids. The germline gives CDR1 SGDLS, CDR2 YYNGEE. V shed 3 bases and J shed 5 bases, with 18 bases lying between them. The CDR3 DNA follows: TGTGCCAGCAGCGAAGGGGGGGCCTTAAGCGACAATGAGCAGTTCTTC. Encoded protein: CASSEGGALSDNEQFF.

The V gene is TRBV6-2 or TRBV6-3, the J gene TRBJ1-2; no clear D gene. This CDR3 is built from 13 residues. Germline V gene lookup returns CDR1 MNHEY and CDR2 SVGEGT. V was cut by 2 bases and J by 4 bases, with 8 bases left in between. Here the CDR3 DNA reads TGTGCCAGCAGTTACACCGGAGGCTATGGCTACACCTTC. As protein: CASSYTGGYGYTF.

This clonotype has only a few counts. This rearrangement joins TRBV20-1 to TRBJ1-2; a possible D gene is TRBD1 (5 bases). This CDR3 has 13 amino acids. Deletions cut 0 bases from V and 4 bases from J, with 9 bases between. The germline gives CDR1 DFQATT, CDR2 SNEGSKA (reference sequence). The CDR3 region is CSAREGDGYGYTF. CDR3 DNA: TGCAGTGCTAGAGAGGGGGACGGCTATGGCTACACCTTC.

The rearrangement links TRBV20-1 to TRBJ2-1, with a weak D call TRBD2 (6 bases). V lost 3 bases and J 9 bases, leaving 18 bases between the germline ends. CDR1 DFQATT and CDR2 SNEGSKA come from the germline V gene (reference sequence). The CDR3 consists of 14 residues. The DNA for the CDR3 is TGCAGTGCTAGTGTTCTGGCGGGGCTCGGTGAGCAGTTCTTC. This sequence encodes CSASVLAGLGEQFF.

This clonotype showed up just a few times. The chain employs TRBV20-1 and TRBJ1-2, with a tentative D call TRBD1 (6 bases). Germline-derived CDR1 and CDR2 are DFQATT and SNEGSKA (reference sequence). Trimming removed 6 bases at V and 6 bases at J, with 20 bases between. The CDR3 consists of 14 residues. The CDR3 reads CSAEDSTLGNGYTF. Here the CDR3 DNA reads TGCAGTGCGGAGGACAGTACCCTGGGAAATGGCTACACCTTC.

Ten or more counts support this clonotype. This chain joins TRBV6-5 and TRBJ1-4; D not certain. Germline loops: CDR1 MNHEY, CDR2 SVGAGI. This CDR3 has 14 residues. Trimming removed 5 bases from V and 3 bases from J, with 10 bases in between. The CDR3 reads CASSRSTSNEKLFF. CDR3 bases: TGTGCCAGCAGTCGATCTACGTCTAATGAAAAACTGTTTTTT.

V and J are TRBV6-1 and TRBJ2-7; the match to TRBD2 covers 7 bases. Germline CDR1 is MNHNS and CDR2 is SASEGT. This CDR3 comprises 11 residues. J lost 2 bases, V lost 8 bases, and 0 bases had no gene match. The CDR3 DNA is TGTGCCAGCCGGGAGGCCTACGAGCAGTACTTC. It encodes CASREAYEQYF.

The chain recombines TRBV25-1 with TRBJ2-7, with 7 bases identical to TRBD1. CDR1 and CDR2 from the germline V gene are MGHDK and SYGVNS. The V gene end was trimmed by 3 bases and the J gene end by 3 bases; junction bases not matched to a gene: 8. This CDR3 is 15 amino acids long. The CDR3 nucleotides are TGTGCCAGCAGTGACCGGGACAGTACCTTCTACGAGCAGTACTTC. Translated: CASSDRDSTFYEQYF.